This T cell receptor beta chain was sequenced during a study of blood T cell repertoires in COVID-19. For the study at large: Material from acute and convalescent COVID-19 was sourced from the United States, Italy and Spain. Nucleic acid was either cDNA or gDNA, and it came from T cells, B-cell-depleted T cells, or PBMCs.

The authors' processing: Nucleated cell number was recorded as an estimate derived from reference gene primer amplification. Clones were read by immunoSEQ multiplex PCR, and TCRdb kept only the in-frame ones, dropping some. V and J calls and clone size come straight from that table; D and trimming were deduced from the DNA. The data contain tens of thousands of clones, approximately 91% of them singletons. With V trimmed by 7 bases and J by 4 bases, 4 bases remained unmatched. The CDR3 runs 13 residues. Looked up from germline, CDR1 is SGHRS and CDR2 is YFSETQ. This receptor was taken from a woman older than 75 with acute or convalescent COVID-19. The genes are TRBV5-1 and TRBJ1-3, with 8 bases matching TRBD1. The sequenced sample consisted of peripheral blood. The CDR3 DNA reads TGCGCCAGCGGGACAGGATCCGGAAACACCATATATTTT. Translating gives CASGTGSGNTIYF. The variable domain in full, completed from reference TRBV5-1 and TRBJ1-3, reads KAGVTQTPRYLIKTRGQQVTLSCSPISGHRSVSWYQQTPGQGLQFLFEYFSETQRNKGNFPGRFSGRQFSNSRSEMNVSTLELGDSALYLCASGTGSGNTIYFGEGSWLTVV.